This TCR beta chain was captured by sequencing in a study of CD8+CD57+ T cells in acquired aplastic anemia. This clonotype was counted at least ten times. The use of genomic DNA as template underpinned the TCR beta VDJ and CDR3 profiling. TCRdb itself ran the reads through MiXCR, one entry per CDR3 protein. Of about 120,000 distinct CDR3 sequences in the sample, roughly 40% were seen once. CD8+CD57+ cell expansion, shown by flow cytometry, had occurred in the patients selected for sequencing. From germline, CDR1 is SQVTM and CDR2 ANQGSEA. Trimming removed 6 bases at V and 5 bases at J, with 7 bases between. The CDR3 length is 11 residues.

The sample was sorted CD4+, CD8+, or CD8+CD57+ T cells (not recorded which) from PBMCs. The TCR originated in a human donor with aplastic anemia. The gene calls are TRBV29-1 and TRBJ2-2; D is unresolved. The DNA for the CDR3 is TGCAGCGTATCTCGGACCGGGGAGCTGTTTTTT. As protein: CSVSRTGELFF.